This T cell receptor beta chain emerged from a study of blood T cell repertoires in COVID-19. Study-level background: PBMCs, B-cell-depleted T cells, or T cells were the source of the cDNA or gDNA that made up the material.

The CDR3 has 17 residues. Trimming shortened V by 1 base and J by 1 base, and 15 bases separated the two germline ends. CDR1 SGDLS and CDR2 YYNGEE come from the germline V gene. Some clones are missing from TCRdb's copy, which holds only in-frame ones; the method was immunoSEQ multiplex PCR. The sample contains 150,000 to 200,000 clones, about 88% of which appear only once. Adults between roughly 18 and 89 years of age took part from under 30 US areas. Assignments of participants to cohorts depended upon their own reported clinical history. Sequenced sample: PBMCs or T cells enriched from blood (not recorded which). The sequence came from a woman between 18 and 29 years old who had recovered from COVID-19. The chain has TRBV9 and TRBJ2-1; weak D call: TRBD1 (6 bases). CDR3 region: CASSVNRESGSYNEQFF. In DNA form, the CDR3 reads TGTGCCAGCAGCGTAAACAGGGAGTCGGGGTCCTACAATGAGCAGTTCTTC. Full variable domain (outside the CDR3, taken from reference TRBV9 and TRBJ2-1): DSGVTQTPKHLITATGQRVTLRCSPRSGDLSVYWYQQSLDQGLQFLIQYYNGEERAKGNILERFSAQQFPDLHSELNLSSLELGDSALYFCASSVNRESGSYNEQFFGPGTRLTVL.